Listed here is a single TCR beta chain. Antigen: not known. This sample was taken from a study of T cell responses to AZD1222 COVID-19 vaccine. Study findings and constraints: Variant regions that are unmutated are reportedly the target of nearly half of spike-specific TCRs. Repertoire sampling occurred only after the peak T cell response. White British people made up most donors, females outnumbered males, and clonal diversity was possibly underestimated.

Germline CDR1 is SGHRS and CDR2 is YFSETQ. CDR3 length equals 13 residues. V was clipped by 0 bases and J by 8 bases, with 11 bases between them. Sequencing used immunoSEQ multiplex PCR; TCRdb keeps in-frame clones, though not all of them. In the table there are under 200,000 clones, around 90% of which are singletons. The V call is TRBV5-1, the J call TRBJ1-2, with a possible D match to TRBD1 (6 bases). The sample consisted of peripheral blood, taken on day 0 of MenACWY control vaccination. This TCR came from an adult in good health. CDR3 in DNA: TGCGCCAGCAGCTTGGAAGGGGGGAGCGGCTACACCTTC. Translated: CASSLEGGSGYTF.